The entry below gives a single T cell receptor beta chain sequence along with its context. This entry is derived from a study of OX40 agonist ivuxolimab in advanced cancers. Data came from immunoSEQ multiplex PCR; TCRdb stores just in-frame clones and leaves some out. This table holds about 45,000 clones, about 90% found once. This CDR3 is built from 15 residues. V was shortened by 0 bases and J by 3 bases, with 12 bases between the two germline ends. From germline, CDR1 is SGHDN and CDR2 FVKESK. This specimen was CD4+ or CD8+ T cells sorted from blood, taken in a trial of the OX40 agonist ivuxolimab. The gene calls are TRBV14 and TRBJ2-7; D unclear. The sequence derives from an adult with an advanced solid tumor such as melanoma, head and neck, liver or kidney cancer. The CDR3 loop reads CASSQDVGSGYEQYF. In DNA, the CDR3 is TGTGCCAGCAGCCAAGATGTAGGGTCCGGCTACGAGCAGTACTTC. Full variable domain (rest looked up from reference TRBV14 and TRBJ2-7): EAGVTQFPSHSVIEKGQTVTLRCDPISGHDNLYWYRRVMGKEIKFLLHFVKESKQDESGMPNNRFLAERTGGTYSTLKVQPAELEDSGVYFCASSQDVGSGYEQYFGPGTRLTVT.